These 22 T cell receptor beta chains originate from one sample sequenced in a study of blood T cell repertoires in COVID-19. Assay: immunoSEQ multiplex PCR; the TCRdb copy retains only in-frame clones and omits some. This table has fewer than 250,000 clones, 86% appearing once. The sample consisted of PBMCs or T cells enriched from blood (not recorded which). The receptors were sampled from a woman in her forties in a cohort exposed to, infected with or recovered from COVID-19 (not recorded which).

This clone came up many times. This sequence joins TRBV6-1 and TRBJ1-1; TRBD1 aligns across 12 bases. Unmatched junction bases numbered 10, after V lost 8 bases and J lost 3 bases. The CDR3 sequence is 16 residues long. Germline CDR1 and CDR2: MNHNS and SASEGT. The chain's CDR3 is CASRAPGQGADTEAFF. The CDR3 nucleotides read TGTGCCAGCCGTGCCCCGGGACAGGGGGCGGACACTGAAGCTTTCTTT.

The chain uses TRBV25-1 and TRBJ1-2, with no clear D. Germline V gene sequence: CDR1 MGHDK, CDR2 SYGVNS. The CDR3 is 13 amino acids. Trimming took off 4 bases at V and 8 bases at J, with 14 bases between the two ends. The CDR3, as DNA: TGTGCCAGCAGTGTAGACACGGCGGGGGGCTACACCTTC. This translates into CASSVDTAGGYTF.

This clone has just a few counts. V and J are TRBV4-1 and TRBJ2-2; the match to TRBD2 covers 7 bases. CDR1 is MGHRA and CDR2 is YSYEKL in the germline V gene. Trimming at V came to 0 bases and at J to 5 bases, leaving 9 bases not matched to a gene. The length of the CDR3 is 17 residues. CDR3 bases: TGCGCCAGCAGCCAAGAACCCAGCGGGGCGAGGACCGGGGAGCTGTTTTTT. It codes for CASSQEPSGARTGELFF.

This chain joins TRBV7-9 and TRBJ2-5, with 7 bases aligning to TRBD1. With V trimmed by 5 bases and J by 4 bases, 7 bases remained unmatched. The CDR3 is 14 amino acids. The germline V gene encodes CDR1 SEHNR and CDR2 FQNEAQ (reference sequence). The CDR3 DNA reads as TGTGCCAGCAGCCGACAGGGCGCGGCAGAGACCCAGTACTTC. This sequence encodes CASSRQGAAETQYF. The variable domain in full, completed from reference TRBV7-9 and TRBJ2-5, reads DTGVSQNPRHKITKRGQNVTFRCDPISEHNRLYWYRQTLGQGPEFLTYFQNEAQLEKSRLLSDRFSAERPKGSFSTLEIQRTEQGDSAMYLCASSRQGAAETQYFGPGTRLLVL.

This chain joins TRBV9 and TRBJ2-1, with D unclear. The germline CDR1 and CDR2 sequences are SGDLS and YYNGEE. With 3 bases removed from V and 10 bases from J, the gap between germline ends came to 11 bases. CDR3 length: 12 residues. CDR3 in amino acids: CASSGGFREQFF. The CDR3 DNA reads TGTGCCAGCAGCGGAGGATTCCGAGAGCAGTTCTTC.

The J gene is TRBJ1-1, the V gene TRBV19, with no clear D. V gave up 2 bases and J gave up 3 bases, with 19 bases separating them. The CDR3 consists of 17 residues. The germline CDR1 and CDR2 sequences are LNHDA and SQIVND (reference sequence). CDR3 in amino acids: CASSISSGVAVYTEAFF. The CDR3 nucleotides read TGTGCCAGTAGTATATCCTCGGGAGTAGCCGTGTACACTGAAGCTTTCTTT.

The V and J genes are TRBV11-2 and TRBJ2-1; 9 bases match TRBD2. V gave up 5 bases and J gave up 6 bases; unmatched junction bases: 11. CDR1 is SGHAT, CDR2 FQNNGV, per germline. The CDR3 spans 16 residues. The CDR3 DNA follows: TGTGCCAGCAGCCCCCAGGGGCTAGCGGGGATCAATGAGCAGTTCTTC. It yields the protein CASSPQGLAGINEQFF. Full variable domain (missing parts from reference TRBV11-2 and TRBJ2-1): EAGVAQSPRYKIIEKRQSVAFWCNPISGHATLYWYQQILGQGPKLLIQFQNNGVVDDSQLPKDRFSAERLKGVDSTLKIQPAKLEDSAVYLCASSPQGLAGINEQFFGPGTRLTVL.

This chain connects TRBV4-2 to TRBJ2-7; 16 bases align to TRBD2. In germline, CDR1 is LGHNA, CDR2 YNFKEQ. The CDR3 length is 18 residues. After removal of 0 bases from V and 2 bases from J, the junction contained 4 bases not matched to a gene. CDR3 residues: CASSQEGLAGGMPYEQYF. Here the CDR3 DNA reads TGTGCCAGCAGCCAAGAGGGACTAGCGGGGGGGATGCCCTACGAGCAGTACTTC.

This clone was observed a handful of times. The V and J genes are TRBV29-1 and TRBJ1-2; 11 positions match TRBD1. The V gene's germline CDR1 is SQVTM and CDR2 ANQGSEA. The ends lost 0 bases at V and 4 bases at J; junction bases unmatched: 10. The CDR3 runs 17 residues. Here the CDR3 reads CSVEDWIGGQGAYGYTF. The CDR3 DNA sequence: TGCAGCGTTGAAGATTGGATAGGCGGACAGGGGGCCTATGGCTACACCTTC.

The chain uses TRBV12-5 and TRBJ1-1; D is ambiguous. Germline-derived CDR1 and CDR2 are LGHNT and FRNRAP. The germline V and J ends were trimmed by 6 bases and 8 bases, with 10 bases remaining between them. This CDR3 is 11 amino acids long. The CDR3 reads CASGHGPEAFF. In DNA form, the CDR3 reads TGTGCTAGTGGCCACGGTCCCGAAGCTTTCTTT.

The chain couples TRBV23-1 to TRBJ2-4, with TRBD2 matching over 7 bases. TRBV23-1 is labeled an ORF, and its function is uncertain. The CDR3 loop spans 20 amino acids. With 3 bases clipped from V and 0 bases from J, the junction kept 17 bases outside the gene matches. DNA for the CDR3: TGCGCCAGCAGTCACCCTGTTGCAGTGGCGGGGGATGGAGCCAAAAACATTCAGTACTTC. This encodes CASSHPVAVAGDGAKNIQYF.

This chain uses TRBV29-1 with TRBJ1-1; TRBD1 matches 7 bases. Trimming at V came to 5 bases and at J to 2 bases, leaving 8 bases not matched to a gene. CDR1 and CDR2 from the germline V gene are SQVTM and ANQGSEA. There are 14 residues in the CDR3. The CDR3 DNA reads TGCAGCGTTTATACCTCAGGGGGAAACACTGAAGCTTTCTTT. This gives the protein CSVYTSGGNTEAFF.

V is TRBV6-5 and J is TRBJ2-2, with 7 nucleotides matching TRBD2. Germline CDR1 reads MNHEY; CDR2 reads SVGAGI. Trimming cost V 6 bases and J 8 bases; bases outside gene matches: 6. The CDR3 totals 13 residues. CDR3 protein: CASSGGNAGELFF. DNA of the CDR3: TGTGCCAGCAGCGGGGGGAATGCGGGGGAGCTGTTTTTT.

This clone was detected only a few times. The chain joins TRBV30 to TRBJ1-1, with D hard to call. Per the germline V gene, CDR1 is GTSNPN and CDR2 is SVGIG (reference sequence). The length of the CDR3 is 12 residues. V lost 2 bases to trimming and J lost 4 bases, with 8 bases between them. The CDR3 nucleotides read TGTGCCTGGAGTCAGGCTTCCACTGAAGCTTTCTTT. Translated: CAWSQASTEAFF.

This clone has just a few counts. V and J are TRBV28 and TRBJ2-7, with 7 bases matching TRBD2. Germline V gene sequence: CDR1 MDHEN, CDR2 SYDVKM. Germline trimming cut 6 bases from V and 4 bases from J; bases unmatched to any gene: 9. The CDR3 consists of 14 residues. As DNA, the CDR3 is TGTGCCAGCAGAATGGAAGCGGGGACTTACGAGCAGTACTTC. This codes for CASRMEAGTYEQYF.

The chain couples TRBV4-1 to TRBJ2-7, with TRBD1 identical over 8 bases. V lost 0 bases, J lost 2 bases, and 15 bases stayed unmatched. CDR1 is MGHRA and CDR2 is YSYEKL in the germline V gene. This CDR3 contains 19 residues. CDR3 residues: CASSQDLLRRDRSPYEQYF. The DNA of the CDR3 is TGCGCCAGCAGCCAAGATCTTCTTAGGCGGGACAGGTCTCCCTACGAGCAGTACTTC.

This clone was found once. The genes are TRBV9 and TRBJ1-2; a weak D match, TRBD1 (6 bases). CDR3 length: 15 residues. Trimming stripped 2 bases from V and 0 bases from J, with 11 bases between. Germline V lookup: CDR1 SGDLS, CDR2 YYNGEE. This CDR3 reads CASSVEDSSNYGYTF. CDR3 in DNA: TGTGCCAGCAGCGTTGAGGACAGCTCTAACTATGGCTACACCTTC.

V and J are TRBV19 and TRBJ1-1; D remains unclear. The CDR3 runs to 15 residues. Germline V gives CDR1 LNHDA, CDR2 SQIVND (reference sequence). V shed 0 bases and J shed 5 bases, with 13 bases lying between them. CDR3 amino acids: CASSIDSGWRTEAFF. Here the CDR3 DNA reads TGTGCCAGTAGTATAGACTCTGGATGGAGGACTGAAGCTTTCTTT.

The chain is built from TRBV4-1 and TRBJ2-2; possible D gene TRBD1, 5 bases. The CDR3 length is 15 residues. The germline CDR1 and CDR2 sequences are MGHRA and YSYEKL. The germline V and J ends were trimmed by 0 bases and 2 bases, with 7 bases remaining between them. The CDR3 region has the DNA TGCGCCAGCAGCCAAGAAAGGGGTAACACCGGGGAGCTGTTTTTT. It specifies CASSQERGNTGELFF.

This chain's CDR3 is CASSFLGGNTIYF. Written as DNA, the CDR3 is TGTGCCAGCAGCTTTCTAGGTGGAAACACCATATATTTT. V gene TRBV5-4 combines with J gene TRBJ1-3; D ambiguous. The CDR3 is 13 amino acids. The germline V and J ends were trimmed by 2 bases and 3 bases, with 6 bases remaining between them. Germline V lookup: CDR1 SGHNT, CDR2 YYREEE (reference sequence).

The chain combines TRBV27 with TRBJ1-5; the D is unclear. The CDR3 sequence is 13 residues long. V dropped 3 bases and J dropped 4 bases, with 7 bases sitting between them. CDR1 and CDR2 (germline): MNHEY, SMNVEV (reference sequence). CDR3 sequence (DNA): TGTGCCAGCAGTTTCCAGTTTAATCAGCCCCAGCATTTT. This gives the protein CASSFQFNQPQHF.

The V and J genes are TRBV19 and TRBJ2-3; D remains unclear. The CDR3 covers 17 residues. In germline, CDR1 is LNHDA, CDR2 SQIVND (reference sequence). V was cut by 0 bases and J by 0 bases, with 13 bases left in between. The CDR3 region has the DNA TGTGCCAGTAGTATAGATCCCTTGCAAGCTAGCACAGATACGCAGTATTTT. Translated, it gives CASSIDPLQASTDTQYF.